The T cell receptor beta chain described here comes from a study of regulatory T cells in long-lasting Graves disease. V lost 5 bases to trimming and J lost 4 bases; unmatched junction nucleotides: 6. CDR3 size: 15 residues. Germline CDR1 is SEHNR and CDR2 is FQNEAQ (reference sequence). Specified time point: newly diagnosed GD, antithyroid drugs for less than 3 months. Generation of the TCR library employed RNA extracted from PBMCs. Investigators report Graves' disease was diagnosed under American Thyroid Association guidelines. In this sample, this clonotype turned up a few times. Libraries of TCR beta came from iRepertoire HTBI primers plus Arm-PCR of CDR3 regions. TCRdb fed the multiplex PCR reads into MiXCR, producing one record per CDR3 protein. The table shows roughly 530,000 distinct CDR3 sequences, with approximately 16% occurring only once. This sample also appeared in a second study, on T cells in Graves' hyperthyroidism and ophthalmopathy. That source reports: In the first-round RT-PCR of the TCR CDR3, the HTBI primer set was used. Before onset, by a median of about seven months, the model predicted ophthalmopathy.

The chain uses TRBV7-9 and TRBJ1-4, with 8 bases fitting TRBD1. The TCR comes from a woman in her forties or fifties with Graves disease. The sample consisted of peripheral blood mononuclear cells (PBMCs), taken at new diagnosis, from a patient treated with antithyroid drugs. The DNA of the CDR3 is TGTGCCAGCAGCCAACGGACAGGGAGTAATGAAAAACTGTTTTTT. Encoded protein: CASSQRTGSNEKLFF.